Shown below are 18 T cell receptor beta chains from a single sample sequenced in a study of control samples from healthy donors and cancer patients. Assay used: immunoSEQ multiplex PCR; TCRdb lists only in-frame clones, some missing. The data show about 170,000 clones, approximately 92% seen once. Sequencing used blood. These receptors all stem from a woman between 55 and 75 years old in good health.

The V gene is TRBV5-1, the J gene TRBJ2-1, with D unresolved. V dropped 1 base and J dropped 3 bases, with 11 bases sitting between them. This CDR3 contains 15 residues. Germline lookup yields CDR1 SGHRS and CDR2 YFSETQ. CDR3 nucleotide sequence: TGCGCCAGCAGCTTGTCTCTGGGGAACTACAATGAGCAGTTCTTC. As protein: CASSLSLGNYNEQFF.

The chain couples TRBV6-4 to TRBJ2-1, with 12 bases fitting TRBD2. CDR1 is MRHNA and CDR2 is SNTAGT in the germline V gene. Losses at the gene ends were 3 bases for V and 9 bases for J; bases not matched to a gene: 6. The CDR3 loop spans 15 amino acids. Written as DNA, the CDR3 is TGTGCCAGCAGTGAACGGCTAGCGGGGGGGAGTGAGCAGTTCTTC. This codes for CASSERLAGGSEQFF.

This clone was seen just once. Other DNA sequences within the sample encode an identical CDR3. The chain carries TRBV29-1 and TRBJ1-1; no firm D call. This CDR3 has 12 amino acids. The V end lost 3 bases, the J end lost 1 base, and 6 bases lay between the germline ends. Germline values: CDR1 SQVTM, CDR2 ANQGSEA. The CDR3 here is CSVDSGNTEAFF. The CDR3, as DNA: TGCAGCGTTGATTCAGGGAACACTGAAGCTTTCTTT. Full variable domain (outside the CDR3, taken from reference TRBV29-1 and TRBJ1-1): SAVISQKPSRDICQRGTSLTIQCQVDSQVTMMFWYRQQPGQSLTLIATANQGSEATYESGFVIDKFPISRPNLTFSTLTVSNMSPEDSSIYLCSVDSGNTEAFFGQGTRLTVV.

The V call is TRBV19, the J call TRBJ1-1, with D uncertain. V was trimmed by 2 bases and J by 1 base, leaving 14 bases between them. CDR1 is LNHDA and CDR2 is SQIVND in the germline V gene (reference sequence). The CDR3 totals 16 residues. CDR3 DNA: TGTGCCAGTAGTATATTAGGCGACTCTGAGAACACTGAAGCTTTCTTT. Its protein product is CASSILGDSENTEAFF.

The chain couples TRBV7-9 to TRBJ1-2; 8 bases map to TRBD1. This CDR3 has 14 amino acids. Losses at the gene ends were 1 base for V and 4 bases for J; bases not matched to a gene: 2. Germline CDR1 SEHNR, CDR2 FQNEAQ (reference sequence). CDR3 DNA: TGTGCCAGCAGCTTAGAAGGGACAGGCTATGGCTACACCTTC. Translated: CASSLEGTGYGYTF.

This sequence joins TRBV7-9 and TRBJ1-1, with a weak D call TRBD1 (5 bases). The CDR3 sequence is 13 residues long. Germline lookup yields CDR1 SEHNR and CDR2 FQNEAQ (reference sequence). Trimming shortened V by 0 bases and J by 5 bases, and 7 bases separated the two germline ends. The CDR3 bases are TGTGCCAGCAGCTTAGCAGGGGATACTGAAGCTTTCTTT. Translated, it gives CASSLAGDTEAFF.

Concerning this clone itself: One end of the junction fails to match germline, which may point to a read error. The chain links TRBV3-1 (or the pseudogene TRBV3-2) to TRBJ1-2; 11 nucleotides line up with TRBD1. This CDR3 comprises 13 residues. CDR1 is LGHDT, CDR2 YNNKEL, per germline (reference sequence). The chain's CDR3 is CASSRWTGGALGF. The CDR3 nucleotides read TGTGCCAGCAGCCGCTGGACAGGGGGCGCGTTGGGTTTC.

J is TRBJ1-4 and V is TRBV7-2, with D perhaps TRBD1 (5 bases). The CDR3 extends over 15 amino acids. CDR1 is SGHTA, CDR2 FQGNSA, per germline. V was cut by 0 bases and J by 4 bases, with 9 bases left in between. CDR3 coding DNA: TGTGCCAGCAGCTTAGCGGGGGGGTTTAATGAAAAACTGTTTTTT. Protein: CASSLAGGFNEKLFF.

This clone was counted once. This chain connects TRBV19 to TRBJ2-2, with a weak D call TRBD1 (5 bases). The ends were cut back, 1 base at V and 5 bases at J, with 17 bases in the middle. The CDR3 length is 17 residues. Germline CDR1 LNHDA, CDR2 SQIVND (reference sequence). DNA for the CDR3: TGTGCCAGTAGTATAGGTTCCAGGGATGCTCGTACCGGGGAGCTGTTTTTT. Its protein product is CASSIGSRDARTGELFF. Complete variable domain (other parts from reference TRBV19 and TRBJ2-2): DGGITQSPKYLFRKEGQNVTLSCEQNLNHDAMYWYRQDPGQGLRLIYYSQIVNDFQKGDIAEGYSVSREKKESFPLTVTSAQKNPTAFYLCASSIGSRDARTGELFFGEGSRLTVL.

On this clone itself: This CDR3 is also generated by other DNA sequences in the sample. This rearrangement joins TRBV4-3 to TRBJ1-1; D might be TRBD1 (5 bases). Germline CDR1 LGHNA, CDR2 YSLEER. The CDR3 sequence is 14 residues long. Trimming took 1 base from V and 5 from J, leaving 11 bases between them. The CDR3 is CASSQVGGNTEAFF. The CDR3 coding sequence is TGCGCCAGCAGCCAAGTCGGGGGAAATACTGAAGCTTTCTTT.

V usage is TRBV21-1 and J usage is TRBJ1-6. TRBV21-1 is an annotated pseudogene. CDR3 length equals 16 residues. Here the CDR3 reads CASSKDLAEGNSPLHF. DNA for the CDR3: TGTGCCAGCAGCAAAGACCTGGCGGAGGGGAATTCACCCCTCCACTTT.

The chain couples TRBV12-3 or TRBV12-4 to TRBJ2-1, with 7 bases matching TRBD2. This CDR3 region has 11 residues. Trimming removed 6 bases from V and 8 bases from J; junction bases left unmatched: 1. CDR3 amino acids: CASSRGDEQFF. In DNA, the CDR3 is TGTGCCAGCAGCCGGGGGGATGAGCAGTTCTTC.

This chain's CDR3 is CASSQASLDGPSPLHF. The DNA of the CDR3 is TGCGCCAGCAGCCAAGCAAGCTTAGACGGTCCTTCACCCCTCCACTTT. The rearrangement uses TRBV4-3 and TRBJ1-6, with D unclear. CDR1 is LGHNA, CDR2 YSLEER, per germline. V gave up 1 base and J gave up 9 bases, with 16 bases separating them. This CDR3 has 16 amino acids.

The gene calls are TRBV7-3 and TRBJ2-1; a weak D match, TRBD2 (5 bases). CDR1 SGHTA and CDR2 FQGTGA come from the germline V gene. This CDR3 is built from 16 residues. V was cut by 0 bases and J by 7 bases, with 16 bases left in between. CDR3 DNA: TGTGCCAGCAGCTTAACGCCCTCGCTCACGGGGAATGAGCAGTTCTTC. This codes for CASSLTPSLTGNEQFF.

The J gene is TRBJ1-4, the V gene TRBV25-1; D call uncertain. The CDR3 has 15 residues. Deletions cut 2 bases from V and 6 bases from J, with 13 bases between. The germline CDR1 and CDR2 sequences are MGHDK and SYGVNS. The CDR3 region has the DNA TGTGCCAGCAGTGAACCTAAAGGGTCGGATGAAAAACTGTTTTTT. Protein product: CASSEPKGSDEKLFF. The whole variable domain, filled in from reference TRBV25-1 and TRBJ1-4, reads EADIYQTPRYLVIGTGKKITLECSQTMGHDKMYWYQQDPGMELHLIHYSYGVNSTEKGDLSSESTVSRIRTEHFPLTLESARPSHTSQYLCASSEPKGSDEKLFFGSGTQLSVL.

The rearrangement links TRBV6-4 to TRBJ2-7; 7 bases fit TRBD1. Trimming took 9 bases from V and 1 from J; bases not matched to a gene: 12. This CDR3 is 15 amino acids long. Per germline, CDR1 MRHNA and CDR2 SNTAGT. The CDR3 nucleotides are TGTGCCAGAACTCACCGGACAGGTGGTTCCTACGAGCAGTACTTC. The encoded protein is CARTHRTGGSYEQYF.

This rearrangement joins TRBV2 to TRBJ1-5, with 7 bases that match TRBD1. V lost 6 bases, J lost 0 bases, and 5 bases stayed unmatched. This CDR3 has 15 residues. Germline V gives CDR1 SNHLY, CDR2 FYNNEI. The CDR3 DNA is TGTGCCAGCAGGGGGACAGCTAATAGCAATCAGCCCCAGCATTTT. It codes for CASRGTANSNQPQHF.

This clone occurred a few times. The genes are TRBV19 and TRBJ1-2; tentatively, D is TRBD1 (5 bases). CDR3 length: 17 amino acids. The germline CDR1 and CDR2 sequences are LNHDA and SQIVND (reference sequence). V was pared by 4 bases and J by 0 bases, with 18 bases between. CDR3 bases: TGTGCCAGTAGTAACTCCCGGGGGGAGGTAGCTAACTATGGCTACACCTTC. Protein product: CASSNSRGEVANYGYTF.